This T cell receptor beta chain was identified in a study of blood T cell repertoires in COVID-19. The overall study: Acute-phase and convalescent COVID-19 samples originated in the United States, Italy and Spain. Sources were T cells, B-cell-depleted T cells, or PBMCs; the material itself was cDNA or gDNA.

The trim removed 3 bases at V and 7 bases at J, leaving 6 bases unmatched. The CDR3 is 14 residues long. Germline lookup yields CDR1 MNHNY and CDR2 SVGAGI (reference sequence). How the authors handled the data: Reference gene primers were amplified, and this amplification served to estimate nucleated cell counts. The data were produced by immunoSEQ multiplex PCR, yet TCRdb's version contains in-frame clones alone and is incomplete. The D gene and trimming were derived from the DNA, and the V and J assignments and clone size from that table. The data hold 65,000 to 90,000 clones, with about 83% observed a single time.

The V and J genes are TRBV6-6 and TRBJ1-5, with TRBD1 identical over 7 bases. This sequence was found in a man aged 50-60 years with active COVID-19. The sequencing sample was made of peripheral blood. CDR3 sequence (DNA): TGTGCCAGCAGTTATGGCCAGGGGGAACAGCCCCAGCATTTT. Translated: CASSYGQGEQPQHF.